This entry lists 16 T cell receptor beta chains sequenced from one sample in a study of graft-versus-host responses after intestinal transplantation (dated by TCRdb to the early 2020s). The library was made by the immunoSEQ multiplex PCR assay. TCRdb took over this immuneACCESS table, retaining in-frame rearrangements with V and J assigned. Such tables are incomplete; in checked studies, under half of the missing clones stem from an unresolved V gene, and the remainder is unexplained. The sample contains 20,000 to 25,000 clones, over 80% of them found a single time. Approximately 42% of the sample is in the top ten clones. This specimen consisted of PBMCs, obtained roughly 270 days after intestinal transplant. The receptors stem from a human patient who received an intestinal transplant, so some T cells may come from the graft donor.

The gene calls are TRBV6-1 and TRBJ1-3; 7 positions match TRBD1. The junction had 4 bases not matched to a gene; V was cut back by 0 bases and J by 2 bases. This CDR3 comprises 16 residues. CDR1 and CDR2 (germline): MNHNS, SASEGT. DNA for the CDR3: TGTGCCAGCAGTGAAGCGGAGGGGGCTCCTGGAAACACCATATATTTT. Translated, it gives CASSEAEGAPGNTIYF.

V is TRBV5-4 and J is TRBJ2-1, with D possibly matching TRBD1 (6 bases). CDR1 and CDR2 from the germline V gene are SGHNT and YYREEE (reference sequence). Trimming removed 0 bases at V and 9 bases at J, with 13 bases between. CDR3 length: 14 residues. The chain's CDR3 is CASSLVRTAGEQFF. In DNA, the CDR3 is TGTGCCAGCAGCTTGGTGAGGACAGCCGGTGAGCAGTTCTTC.

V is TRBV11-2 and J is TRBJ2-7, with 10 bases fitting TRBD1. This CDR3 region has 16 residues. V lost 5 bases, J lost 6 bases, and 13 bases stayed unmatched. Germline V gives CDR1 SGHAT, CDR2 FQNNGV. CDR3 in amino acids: CASSIPSGTGESEQYF. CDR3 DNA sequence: TGTGCCAGCAGCATTCCTTCCGGGACAGGGGAATCCGAGCAGTACTTC. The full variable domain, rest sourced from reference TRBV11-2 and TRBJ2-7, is EAGVAQSPRYKIIEKRQSVAFWCNPISGHATLYWYQQILGQGPKLLIQFQNNGVVDDSQLPKDRFSAERLKGVDSTLKIQPAKLEDSAVYLCASSIPSGTGESEQYFGPGTRLTVT.

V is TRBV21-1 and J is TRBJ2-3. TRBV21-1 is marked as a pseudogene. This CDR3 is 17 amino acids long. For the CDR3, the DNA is TGTGCCAGCAGCAAAACGAGTGACCCAAGAAGGACAGATACGCAGTATTTT. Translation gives CASSKTSDPRRTDTQYF.

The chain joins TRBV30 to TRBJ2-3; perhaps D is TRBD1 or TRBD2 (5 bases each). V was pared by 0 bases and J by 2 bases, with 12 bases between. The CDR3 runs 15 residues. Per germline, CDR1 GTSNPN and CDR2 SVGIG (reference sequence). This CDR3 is CAWSVSRDATDTQYF. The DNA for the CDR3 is TGTGCCTGGAGTGTAAGCCGGGACGCCACAGATACGCAGTATTTT.

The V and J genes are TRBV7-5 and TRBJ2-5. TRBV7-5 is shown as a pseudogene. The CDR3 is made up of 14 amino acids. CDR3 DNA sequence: TGTGTCAGAAGCTTAGATGTGGGTTTAAAGACCCAGTACTTC. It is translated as CVRSLDVGLKTQYF.

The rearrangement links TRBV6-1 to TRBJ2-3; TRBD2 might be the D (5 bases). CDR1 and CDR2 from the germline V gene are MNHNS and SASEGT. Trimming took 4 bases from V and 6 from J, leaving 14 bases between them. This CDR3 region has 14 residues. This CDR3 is CASSARPGGDTQYF. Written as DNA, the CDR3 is TGTGCCAGCAGTGCCAGACCCGGCGGGGATACGCAGTATTTT.

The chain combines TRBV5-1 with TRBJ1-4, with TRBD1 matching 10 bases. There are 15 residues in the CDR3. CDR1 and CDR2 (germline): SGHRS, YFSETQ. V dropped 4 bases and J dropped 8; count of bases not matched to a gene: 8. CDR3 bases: TGCGCCAGCAGCATCCGACAGGGGGCGGGGGAAAAACTGTTTTTT. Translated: CASSIRQGAGEKLFF.

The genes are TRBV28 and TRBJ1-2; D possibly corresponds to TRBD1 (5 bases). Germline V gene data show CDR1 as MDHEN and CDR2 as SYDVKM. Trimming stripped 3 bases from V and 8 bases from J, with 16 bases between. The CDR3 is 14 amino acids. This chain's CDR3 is CASSFRQWATGYTF. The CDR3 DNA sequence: TGTGCCAGCAGTTTTAGACAGTGGGCTACCGGCTACACCTTC.

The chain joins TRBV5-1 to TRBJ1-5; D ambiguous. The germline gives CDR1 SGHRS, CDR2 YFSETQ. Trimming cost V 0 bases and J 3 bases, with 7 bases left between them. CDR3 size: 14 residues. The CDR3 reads CASSLDRANQPQHF. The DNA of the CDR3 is TGCGCCAGCAGCTTGGACCGGGCCAATCAGCCCCAGCATTTT.

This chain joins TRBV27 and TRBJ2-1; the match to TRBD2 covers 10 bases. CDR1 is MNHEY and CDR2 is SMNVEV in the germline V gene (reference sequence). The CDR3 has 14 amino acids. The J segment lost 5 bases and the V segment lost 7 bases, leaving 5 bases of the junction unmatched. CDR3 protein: CASNPSGSHNEQFF. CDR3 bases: TGTGCCAGCAACCCTAGCGGGAGTCACAATGAGCAGTTCTTC.

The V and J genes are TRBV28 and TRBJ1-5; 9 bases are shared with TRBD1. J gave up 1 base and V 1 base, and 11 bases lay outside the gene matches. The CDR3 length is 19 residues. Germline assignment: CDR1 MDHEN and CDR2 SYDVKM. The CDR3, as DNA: TGTGCCAGCAGTTTATTTAGGACAGGGGCAGGGGGAAGCAATCAGCCCCAGCATTTT. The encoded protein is CASSLFRTGAGGSNQPQHF.

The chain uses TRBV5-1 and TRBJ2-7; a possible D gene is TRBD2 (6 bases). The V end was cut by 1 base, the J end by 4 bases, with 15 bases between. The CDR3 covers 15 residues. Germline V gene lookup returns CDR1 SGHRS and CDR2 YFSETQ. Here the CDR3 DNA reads TGCGCCAGCAGCTTGATGGTAGCGGACTTGTACGAGCAGTACTTC. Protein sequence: CASSLMVADLYEQYF. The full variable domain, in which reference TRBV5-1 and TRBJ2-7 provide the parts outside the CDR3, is KAGVTQTPRYLIKTRGQQVTLSCSPISGHRSVSWYQQTPGQGLQFLFEYFSETQRNKGNFPGRFSGRQFSNSRSEMNVSTLELGDSALYLCASSLMVADLYEQYFGPGTRLTVT.

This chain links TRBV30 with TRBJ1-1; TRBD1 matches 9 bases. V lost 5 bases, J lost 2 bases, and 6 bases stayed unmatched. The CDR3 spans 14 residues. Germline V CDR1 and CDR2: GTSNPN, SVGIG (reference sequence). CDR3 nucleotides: TGTGCCTGGGGACAGGGGCCCTTAAACACTGAAGCTTTCTTT. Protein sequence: CAWGQGPLNTEAFF.

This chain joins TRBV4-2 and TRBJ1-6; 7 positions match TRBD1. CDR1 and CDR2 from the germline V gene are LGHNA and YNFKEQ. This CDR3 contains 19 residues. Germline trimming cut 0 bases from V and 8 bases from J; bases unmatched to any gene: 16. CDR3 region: CASSQDRGGGGVWDSPLHF. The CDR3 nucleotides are TGTGCCAGCAGCCAAGATAGGGGAGGAGGGGGCGTTTGGGATTCACCCCTCCACTTT.

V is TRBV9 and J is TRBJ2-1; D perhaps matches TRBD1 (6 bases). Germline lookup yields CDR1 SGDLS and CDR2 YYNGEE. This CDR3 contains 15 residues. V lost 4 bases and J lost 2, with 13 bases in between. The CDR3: CASSPTTGTYNEQFF. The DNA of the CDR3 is TGTGCCAGCAGCCCAACCACAGGGACCTACAATGAGCAGTTCTTC. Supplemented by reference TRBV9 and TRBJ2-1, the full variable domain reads DSGVTQTPKHLITATGQRVTLRCSPRSGDLSVYWYQQSLDQGLQFLIQYYNGEERAKGNILERFSAQQFPDLHSELNLSSLELGDSALYFCASSPTTGTYNEQFFGPGTRLTVL.